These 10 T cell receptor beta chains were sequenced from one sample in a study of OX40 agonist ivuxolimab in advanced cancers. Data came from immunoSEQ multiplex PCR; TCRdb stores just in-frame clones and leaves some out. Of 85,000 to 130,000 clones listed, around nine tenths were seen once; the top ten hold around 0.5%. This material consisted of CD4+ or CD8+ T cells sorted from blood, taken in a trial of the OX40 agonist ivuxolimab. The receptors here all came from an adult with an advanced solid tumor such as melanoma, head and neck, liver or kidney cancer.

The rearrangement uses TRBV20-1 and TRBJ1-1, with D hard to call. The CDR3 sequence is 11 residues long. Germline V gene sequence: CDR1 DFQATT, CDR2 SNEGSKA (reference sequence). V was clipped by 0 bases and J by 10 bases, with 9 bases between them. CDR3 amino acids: CSARDLPGAFF. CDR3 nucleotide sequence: TGCAGTGCTAGAGATCTCCCGGGAGCTTTCTTT.

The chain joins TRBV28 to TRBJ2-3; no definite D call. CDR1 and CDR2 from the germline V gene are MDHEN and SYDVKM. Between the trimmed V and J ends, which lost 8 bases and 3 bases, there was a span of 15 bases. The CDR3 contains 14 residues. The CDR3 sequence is CASSSPRETDTQYF. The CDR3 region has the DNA TGTGCCAGCTCCAGCCCCCGCGAGACAGATACGCAGTATTTT.

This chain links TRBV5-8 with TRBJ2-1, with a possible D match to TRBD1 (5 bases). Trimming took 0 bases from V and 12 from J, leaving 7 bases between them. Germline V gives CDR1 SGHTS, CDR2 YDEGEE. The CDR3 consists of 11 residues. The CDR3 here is CASSLGRGQFF. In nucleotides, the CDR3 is TGTGCCAGCAGCTTGGGAAGGGGGCAGTTCTTC.

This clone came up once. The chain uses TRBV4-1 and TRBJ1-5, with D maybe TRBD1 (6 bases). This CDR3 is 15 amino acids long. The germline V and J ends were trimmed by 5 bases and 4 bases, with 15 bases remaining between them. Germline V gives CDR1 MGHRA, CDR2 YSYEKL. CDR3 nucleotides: TGCGCCAGCAGCACTCCGGGGGGGGCGAATCAGCCCCAGCATTTT. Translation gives CASSTPGGANQPQHF.

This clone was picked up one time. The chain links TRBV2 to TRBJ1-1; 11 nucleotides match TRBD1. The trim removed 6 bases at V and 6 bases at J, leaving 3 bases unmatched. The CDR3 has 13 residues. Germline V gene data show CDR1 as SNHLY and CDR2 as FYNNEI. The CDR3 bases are TGTGCCAGCAGGTCGGGACAGGGGGCTGAAGCTTTCTTT. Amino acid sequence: CASRSGQGAEAFF.

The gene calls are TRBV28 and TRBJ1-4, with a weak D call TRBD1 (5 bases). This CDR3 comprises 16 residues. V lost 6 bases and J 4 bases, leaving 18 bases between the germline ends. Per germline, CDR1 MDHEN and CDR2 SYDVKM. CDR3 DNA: TGTGCCAGCAGGGGGGGGTATGGGAAGGGTAATGAAAAACTGTTTTTT. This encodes CASRGGYGKGNEKLFF. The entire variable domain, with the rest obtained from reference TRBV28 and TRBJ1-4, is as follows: DVKVTQSSRYLVKRTGEKVFLECVQDMDHENMFWYRQDPGLGLRLIYFSYDVKMKEKGDIPEGYSVSREKKERFSLILESASTNQTSMYLCASRGGYGKGNEKLFFGSGTQLSVL.

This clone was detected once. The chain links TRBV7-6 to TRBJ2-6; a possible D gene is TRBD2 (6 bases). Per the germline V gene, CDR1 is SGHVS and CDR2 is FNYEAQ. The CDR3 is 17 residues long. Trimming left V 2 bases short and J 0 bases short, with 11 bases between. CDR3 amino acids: CASSLYGRGSGANVLTF. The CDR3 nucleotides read TGTGCCAGCAGCTTATACGGGAGAGGCTCTGGGGCCAACGTCCTGACTTTC.

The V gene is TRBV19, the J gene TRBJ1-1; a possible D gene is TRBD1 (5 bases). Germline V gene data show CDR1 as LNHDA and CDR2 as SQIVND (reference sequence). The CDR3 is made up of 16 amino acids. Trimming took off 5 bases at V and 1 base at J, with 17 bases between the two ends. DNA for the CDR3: TGTGCCAGTAGTCCTTCAGGGAGGGAGGCGAACACTGAAGCTTTCTTT. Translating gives CASSPSGREANTEAFF.

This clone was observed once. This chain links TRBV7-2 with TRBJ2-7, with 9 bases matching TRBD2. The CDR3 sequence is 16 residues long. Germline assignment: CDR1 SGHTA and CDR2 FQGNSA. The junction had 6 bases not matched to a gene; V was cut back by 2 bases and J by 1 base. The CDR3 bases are TGTGCCAGCAGCTTAAGTCGGCTAGCGGGATCCTACGAGCAGTACTTC. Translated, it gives CASSLSRLAGSYEQYF.

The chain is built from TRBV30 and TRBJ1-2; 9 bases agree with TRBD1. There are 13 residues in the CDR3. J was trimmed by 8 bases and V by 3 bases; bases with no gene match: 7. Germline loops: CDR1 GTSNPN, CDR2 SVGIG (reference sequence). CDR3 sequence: CAWRGQGRQGYTF. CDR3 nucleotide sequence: TGTGCCTGGAGGGGACAGGGAAGGCAGGGCTACACCTTC.